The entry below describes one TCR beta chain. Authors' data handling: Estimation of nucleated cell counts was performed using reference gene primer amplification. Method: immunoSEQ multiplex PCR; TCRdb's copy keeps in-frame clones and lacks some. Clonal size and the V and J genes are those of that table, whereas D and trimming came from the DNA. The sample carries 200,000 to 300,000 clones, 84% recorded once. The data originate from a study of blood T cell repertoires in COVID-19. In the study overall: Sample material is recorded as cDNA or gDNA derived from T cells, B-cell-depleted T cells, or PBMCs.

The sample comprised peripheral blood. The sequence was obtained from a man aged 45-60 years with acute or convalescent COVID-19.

DNA for the CDR3: TGTGCCAGCAGCGGAGTTTGGGCTAGCGGGGACAATGAGCAGTTCTTC. Its translation: CASSGVWASGDNEQFF. V and J are TRBV14 and TRBJ2-1; 9 bases map to TRBD2. CDR3 length equals 16 residues. Germline V gene lookup returns CDR1 SGHDN and CDR2 FVKESK. J was trimmed by 5 bases and V by 5 bases; bases with no gene match: 10.